The clone carrying this T cell receptor beta chain has a handful of counts. Its target is not known. Trimming pared 2 bases from V and 5 bases from J, leaving 12 bases between. The CDR3 totals 13 residues. Germline-derived CDR1 and CDR2 are SQVTM and ANQGSEA. Sample-barcoded 5' priming and a J-beta primer mix drove a second PCR of about 6 to 12 cycles. TCRdb re-called the 5' RACE reads with MiXCR, one entry per CDR3 protein. The repertoire consists of 800,000 to 950,000 distinct CDR3 sequences, with under 40% occurring once and the leading ten covering 10% to 15%. The sample belongs to a study of blood T cells in healthy people across ages. Study-level points and caveats: The lack of PBMC sorting stopped any conclusive naive versus antigen-experienced comparison. Naive CD4+ cells and diversity were both higher in long-lived donors than in aged donors.

The V call is TRBV29-1, the J call TRBJ2-5, with D perhaps matching TRBD1 (6 bases). Material for sequencing was blood. The sequence was obtained from a man aged 18 to 30 in good health. CDR3 residues: CSVEMVGAETQYF. The CDR3 DNA is TGCAGCGTTGAAATGGTGGGGGCGGAGACCCAGTACTTC.